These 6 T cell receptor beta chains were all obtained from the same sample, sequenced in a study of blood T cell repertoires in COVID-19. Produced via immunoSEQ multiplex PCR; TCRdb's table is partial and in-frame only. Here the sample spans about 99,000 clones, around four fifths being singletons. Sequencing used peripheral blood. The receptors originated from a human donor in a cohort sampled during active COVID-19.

The CDR3 spells CASKKDRGYSPLHF. The CDR3, as DNA: TGTGCCAGCAAAAAGGACAGGGGATATTCACCCCTCCACTTT. V usage is TRBV2 and J usage is TRBJ1-6, with 9 nucleotides matching TRBD1. The CDR3 loop spans 14 amino acids. Unmatched junction bases numbered 6, after V lost 7 bases and J lost 8 bases. Per germline, CDR1 SNHLY and CDR2 FYNNEI.

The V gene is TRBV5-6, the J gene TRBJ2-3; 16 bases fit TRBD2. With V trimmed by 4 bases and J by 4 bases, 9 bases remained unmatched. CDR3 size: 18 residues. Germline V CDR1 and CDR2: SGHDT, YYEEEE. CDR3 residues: CASSVPGLAGGRADTQYF. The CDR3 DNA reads TGTGCCAGCAGCGTACCGGGACTAGCGGGGGGGAGGGCAGATACGCAGTATTTT.

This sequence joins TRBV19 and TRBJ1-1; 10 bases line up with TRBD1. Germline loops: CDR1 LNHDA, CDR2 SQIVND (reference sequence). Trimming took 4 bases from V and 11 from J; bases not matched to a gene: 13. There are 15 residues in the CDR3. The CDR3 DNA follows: TGTGCCAGTAGTACCCGGGACAGGGGTGGATTTGAGGCTTTCTTT. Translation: CASSTRDRGGFEAFF.

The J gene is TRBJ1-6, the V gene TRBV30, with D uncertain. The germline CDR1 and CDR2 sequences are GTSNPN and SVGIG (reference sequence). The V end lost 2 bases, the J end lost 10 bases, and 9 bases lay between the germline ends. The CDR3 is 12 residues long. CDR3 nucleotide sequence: TGTGCCTGGAGTCCATCGACATCACCCCTCCACTTT. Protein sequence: CAWSPSTSPLHF.

DNA for the CDR3: TGTGCCAGTAGTCGTACAGACCATGAGCAGTTCTTC. It encodes CASSRTDHEQFF. The rearrangement joins TRBV19 to TRBJ2-1; D gene uncertain. CDR3 length: 12 amino acids. Per germline, CDR1 LNHDA and CDR2 SQIVND (reference sequence). Trimming cost V 5 bases and J 8 bases, with 10 bases left between them. Drawing the rest from reference TRBV19 and TRBJ2-1, the complete variable domain is DGGITQSPKYLFRKEGQNVTLSCEQNLNHDAMYWYRQDPGQGLRLIYYSQIVNDFQKGDIAEGYSVSREKKESFPLTVTSAQKNPTAFYLCASSRTDHEQFFGPGTRLTVL.

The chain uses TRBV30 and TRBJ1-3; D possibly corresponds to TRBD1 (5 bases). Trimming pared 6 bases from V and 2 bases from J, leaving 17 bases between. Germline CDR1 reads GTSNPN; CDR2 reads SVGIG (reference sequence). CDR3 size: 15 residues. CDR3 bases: TGTGCCTGTACACCGGGCGGGGCGGCTGGAAACACCATATATTTT. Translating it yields CACTPGGAAGNTIYF.